This T cell receptor (beta chain) emerged from a study of identical twins. Whole-study results and caveats: The degree of excess twin sharing was weaker in beta out-of-frame sequences. It was possible that invariant MAIT and iNKT cells partly confounded the zero-insertion analyses.

TCRdb re-analysed the 5' RACE reads in MiXCR, keeping a single row per CDR3 protein. This sample yields about 150,000 distinct CDR3 sequences, of which roughly 3.5% are seen a single time; 8% to 8.5% belongs to the top ten. This clonotype was counted ten times or more. Its target is unknown. The CDR3 has 13 amino acids. V lost 10 bases and J 4 bases, leaving 14 bases between the germline ends. Germline V gene lookup returns CDR1 WSHSY and CDR2 SAAADI. The receptor was derived from a man between 18 and 35 years old in good health. Material for sequencing was memory T cells sorted from blood. V is TRBV10-2 and J is TRBJ2-1; D ambiguous. The CDR3 sequence: CATLADLYNEQFF. The CDR3 nucleotides read TGCGCCACTTTGGCGGACCTTTACAATGAGCAGTTCTTC.